The next 24 T cell receptor beta chains were all read from a single sample in a study of T cell responses to AZD1222 COVID-19 vaccine. Clones were read by immunoSEQ multiplex PCR, and TCRdb kept only the in-frame ones, dropping some. This table holds tens of thousands of clones, more than 70% found once. This sample comprised peripheral blood, obtained on day 0 of AZD1222 vaccination. The receptors were sampled from an adult in good health.

The chain carries TRBV5-1 and TRBJ1-1; TRBD1 agrees at 8 bases. The CDR3 has 15 amino acids. The J segment lost 7 bases and the V segment lost 0 bases, leaving 8 bases of the junction unmatched. Germline V lookup: CDR1 SGHRS, CDR2 YFSETQ. The CDR3 coding sequence is TGCGCCAGCAGCTTGGGAACGGGACAGGTAGATGAAGCTTTCTTT. It translates to CASSLGTGQVDEAFF.

This clone is a singleton in its sample. The V gene is TRBV30, the J gene TRBJ1-1; D is unclear. The CDR3 covers 12 residues. Trimming shortened V by 1 base and J by 8 bases, and 11 bases separated the two germline ends. Germline V CDR1 and CDR2: GTSNPN, SVGIG (reference sequence). CDR3 DNA: TGTGCCTGGAGTGACGAAACGGAGGAAGCTTTCTTT. It codes for CAWSDETEEAFF.

The genes are TRBV5-6 and TRBJ1-4; the D is unclear. Germline values: CDR1 SGHDT, CDR2 YYEEEE. The CDR3 spans 15 residues. V was shortened by 3 bases and J by 3 bases, with 12 bases between the two germline ends. The CDR3 loop reads CASSWGGEPNEKLFF. The CDR3 bases are TGTGCCAGCAGCTGGGGTGGAGAACCTAATGAAAAACTGTTTTTT.

The gene calls are TRBV4-3 and TRBJ2-1; D is uncertain. The CDR3 loop spans 16 amino acids. The V gene's germline CDR1 is LGHNA and CDR2 YSLEER. Trimming shortened V by 0 bases and J by 0 bases, and 9 bases separated the two germline ends. The CDR3 region is CASSQESPSSYNEQFF. The CDR3 coding sequence is TGCGCCAGCAGCCAAGAATCGCCGAGCTCCTACAATGAGCAGTTCTTC.

The chain joins TRBV19 to TRBJ2-3, with a tentative D call TRBD2 (6 bases). CDR1 LNHDA and CDR2 SQIVND come from the germline V gene (reference sequence). Trimming left V 4 bases short and J 2 bases short, with 13 bases between. The CDR3 is made up of 15 amino acids. The CDR3 sequence: CASSTRLGDTDTQYF. Written as DNA, the CDR3 is TGTGCCAGTAGTACTCGACTAGGGGACACAGATACGCAGTATTTT.

The chain recombines TRBV2 with TRBJ2-1; D possibly corresponds to TRBD2 (5 bases). V dropped 0 bases and J dropped 6 bases, with 18 bases sitting between them. The germline V gene has CDR1 SNHLY and CDR2 FYNNEI. The CDR3 consists of 17 residues. CDR3 bases: TGTGCCAGCAGTGAAGCGTTGGGGTCTAGCATGGGCAATGAGCAGTTCTTC. The encoded protein is CASSEALGSSMGNEQFF.

The sample holds a few counts of this clone. The genes are TRBV20-1 and TRBJ1-2; D not resolved. The ends were cut back, 3 bases at V and 2 bases at J, with 16 bases in the middle. Germline assignment: CDR1 DFQATT and CDR2 SNEGSKA (reference sequence). The CDR3 runs 15 residues. The CDR3 DNA reads as TGCAGTGCTAGTTTAGTCCTCGCGGGGAACTATGGCTACACCTTC. Translation gives CSASLVLAGNYGYTF.

The V call is TRBV5-4, the J call TRBJ2-1; 12 bases fit TRBD2. Germline assignment: CDR1 SGHNT and CDR2 YYREEE (reference sequence). V lost 4 bases to trimming and J lost 0 bases; unmatched junction nucleotides: 8. The CDR3 has 18 amino acids. CDR3 region: CASSRTSGGPSSYNEQFF. CDR3 nucleotides: TGTGCCAGCAGCCGAACTAGCGGGGGGCCTAGCTCCTACAATGAGCAGTTCTTC.

This chain uses TRBV5-1 with TRBJ1-4, with 9 bases aligning to TRBD1. Trimming cost V 4 bases and J 8 bases; bases outside gene matches: 6. The CDR3 length is 14 residues. The germline gives CDR1 SGHRS, CDR2 YFSETQ. This CDR3 is CASSLQGAREKLFF. CDR3 sequence (DNA): TGCGCCAGCAGCCTACAGGGGGCGCGAGAAAAACTGTTTTTT.

This chain links TRBV5-5 with TRBJ1-5; D gene uncertain. The CDR3 consists of 16 residues. Trimming removed 1 base from V and 4 bases from J, with 15 bases in between. Germline assignment: CDR1 SGHKS and CDR2 YYEKEE (reference sequence). For the CDR3, the DNA is TGTGCCAGCAGCTTGAGTCAGCTCGGCGGTAATCAGCCCCAGCATTTT. Translated, it gives CASSLSQLGGNQPQHF.

This clone was detected once. This chain joins TRBV5-1 and TRBJ1-2; D may be TRBD1 (6 bases). The CDR3 extends over 15 amino acids. Germline V gene data show CDR1 as SGHRS and CDR2 as YFSETQ. Trimming removed 4 bases at V and 4 bases at J, with 17 bases between. CDR3 DNA: TGCGCCAGCAGCACGGAGAAGGGGGGCGGCTATGGCTACACCTTC. Translating gives CASSTEKGGGYGYTF.

The J gene is TRBJ1-1, the V gene TRBV7-6, with a tentative D call TRBD1 (6 bases). CDR1 and CDR2 (germline): SGHVS, FNYEAQ. The CDR3 has 15 amino acids. Trimming removed 1 base from V and 1 base from J, with 10 bases in between. The CDR3 nucleotides read TGTGCCAGCAGCTTAGTTCAGGGGTCGAACACTGAAGCTTTCTTT. This gives the protein CASSLVQGSNTEAFF.

V and J are TRBV10-3 and TRBJ2-2; TRBD1 matches at 8 bases. CDR3 length: 15 residues. Germline V gives CDR1 ENHRY, CDR2 SYGVKD. Unmatched junction bases numbered 7, after V lost 3 bases and J lost 7 bases. CDR3 in amino acids: CAISDRTGSIGELFF. DNA for the CDR3: TGTGCCATCAGTGATCGGACAGGGAGTATCGGGGAGCTGTTTTTT.

The chain employs TRBV5-6 and TRBJ1-1; 7 positions match TRBD1. V trimming: 0 bases; J trimming: 8 bases; junction bases outside the gene matches: 4. This CDR3 has 13 amino acids. Germline V CDR1 and CDR2: SGHDT, YYEEEE. For the CDR3, the DNA is TGTGCCAGCAGCTTGGGGAGGACAGGCGAAGCTTTCTTT. Amino acids: CASSLGRTGEAFF.

The chain uses TRBV6-5 and TRBJ2-7, with D perhaps TRBD2 (6 bases). Germline CDR1 is MNHEY and CDR2 is SVGAGI. The CDR3 loop spans 15 amino acids. V was clipped by 0 bases and J by 1 base, with 10 bases between them. DNA of the CDR3: TGTGCCAGCAGTTACTCGGGTGGGGGGTCCTACGAGCAGTACTTC. Its protein is CASSYSGGGSYEQYF.

V and J are TRBV21-1 and TRBJ1-5; no DNA check was done on the table's D call, TRBD1. TRBV21-1 has pseudogene status. The CDR3 runs to 18 residues. The CDR3 loop is CASSKESQLAYSNQPQHF. The CDR3 region has the DNA TGTGCCAGCAGCAAAGAGTCCCAGTTGGCATATAGCAATCAGCCCCAGCATTTT.

This chain links TRBV12-3 or TRBV12-4 with TRBJ1-3; no firm D call. Trimming left V 4 bases short and J 7 bases short, with 8 bases between. CDR3 length: 12 residues. Written as DNA, the CDR3 is TGTGCCAGCAGTTCCTCGGTCAACACCATATATTTT. This gives the protein CASSSSVNTIYF.

The chain combines TRBV5-8 with TRBJ2-1; 7 bases align to TRBD1. The germline V gene has CDR1 SGHTS and CDR2 YDEGEE. The V gene end was trimmed by 10 bases and the J gene end by 9 bases; junction bases not matched to a gene: 13. The CDR3 covers 13 residues. The CDR3 spells CAGNRGTASEQFF. The CDR3 region has the DNA TGTGCCGGCAACAGGGGTACGGCTTCTGAGCAGTTCTTC.

The gene calls are TRBV6-1 and TRBJ2-2; D remains ambiguous. V lost 1 base to trimming and J lost 1 base, with 7 bases between them. Per germline, CDR1 MNHNS and CDR2 SASEGT. This CDR3 comprises 15 residues. In nucleotides, the CDR3 is TGTGCCAGCAGTGAAGTAAGAATGAACACCGGGGAGCTGTTTTTT. Protein: CASSEVRMNTGELFF.

The chain recombines TRBV12-3 or TRBV12-4 with TRBJ1-5; D unresolved. There are 13 residues in the CDR3. V was shortened by 5 bases and J by 5 bases, with 10 bases between the two germline ends. The chain's CDR3 is CASSGVVHQPQHF. In nucleotides, the CDR3 is TGTGCCAGCAGTGGTGTGGTTCATCAGCCCCAGCATTTT.

This clone appeared a few times. V is TRBV5-4 and J is TRBJ2-7; no definite D call. V was cut by 3 bases and J by 2 bases, with 15 bases left in between. CDR1 is SGHNT, CDR2 YYREEE, per germline (reference sequence). This CDR3 is built from 15 residues. In DNA, the CDR3 is TGTGCCAGCAGCTCTAAGCAGAGTACCACCTACGAGCAGTACTTC. Its translation: CASSSKQSTTYEQYF.

The chain joins TRBV4-3 to TRBJ1-2; TRBD1 might be the D (5 bases). Germline CDR1 LGHNA, CDR2 YSLEER. The CDR3 is 16 amino acids. The V gene lost 1 base and the J gene lost 2 bases, with 14 bases spanning the gap. The CDR3 coding sequence is TGCGCCAGCAGCCAAGTTGGGGCAGAACGAAACTATGGCTACACCTTC. The encoded protein is CASSQVGAERNYGYTF.

The chain has TRBV7-6 and TRBJ2-2, with D hard to call. The CDR3 is made up of 11 amino acids. Between the trimmed V and J ends, which lost 3 bases and 5 bases, there was a span of 1 base. CDR1 is SGHVS and CDR2 is FNYEAQ in the germline V gene. The CDR3 loop reads CASSFTGELFF. CDR3 coding DNA: TGTGCCAGCAGCTTTACCGGGGAGCTGTTTTTT.

This clone was detected only a few times. V usage is TRBV7-8 and J usage is TRBJ2-3; D remains unclear. This CDR3 is 13 amino acids long. The V end lost 1 base, the J end lost 5 bases, and 7 bases lay between the germline ends. Germline V CDR1 and CDR2: SGHVS, FQNEAQ. CDR3 sequence (DNA): TGTGCCAGCAGCTTAGTTAGGAAAGATACGCAGTATTTT. This sequence encodes CASSLVRKDTQYF.